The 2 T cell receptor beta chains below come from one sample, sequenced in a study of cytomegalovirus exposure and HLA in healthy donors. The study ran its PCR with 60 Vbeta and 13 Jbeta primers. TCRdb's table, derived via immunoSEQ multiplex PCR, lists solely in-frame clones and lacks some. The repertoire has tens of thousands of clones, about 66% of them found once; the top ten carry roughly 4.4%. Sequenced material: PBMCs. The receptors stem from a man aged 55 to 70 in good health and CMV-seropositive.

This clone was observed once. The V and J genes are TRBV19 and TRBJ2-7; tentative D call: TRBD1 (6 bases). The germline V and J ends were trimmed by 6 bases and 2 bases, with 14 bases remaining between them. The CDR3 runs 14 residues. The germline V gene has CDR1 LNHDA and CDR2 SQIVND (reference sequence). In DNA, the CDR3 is TGTGCCAGTAGCGAGACAGGACCCACCTACGAGCAGTACTTC. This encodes CASSETGPTYEQYF. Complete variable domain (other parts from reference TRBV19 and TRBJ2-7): DGGITQSPKYLFRKEGQNVTLSCEQNLNHDAMYWYRQDPGQGLRLIYYSQIVNDFQKGDIAEGYSVSREKKESFPLTVTSAQKNPTAFYLCASSETGPTYEQYFGPGTRLTVT.

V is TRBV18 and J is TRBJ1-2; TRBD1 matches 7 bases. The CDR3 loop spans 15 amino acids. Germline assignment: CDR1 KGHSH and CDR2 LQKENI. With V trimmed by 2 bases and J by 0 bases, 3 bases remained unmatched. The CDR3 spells CASSPVTGSNYGYTF. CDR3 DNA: TGTGCCAGCTCACCAGTGACAGGGTCTAACTATGGCTACACCTTC. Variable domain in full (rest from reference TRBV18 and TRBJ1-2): NAGVMQNPRHLVRRRGQEARLRCSPMKGHSHVYWYRQLPEEGLKFMVYLQKENIIDESGMPKERFSAEFPKEGPSILRIQQVVRGDSAAYFCASSPVTGSNYGYTFGSGTRLTVV.